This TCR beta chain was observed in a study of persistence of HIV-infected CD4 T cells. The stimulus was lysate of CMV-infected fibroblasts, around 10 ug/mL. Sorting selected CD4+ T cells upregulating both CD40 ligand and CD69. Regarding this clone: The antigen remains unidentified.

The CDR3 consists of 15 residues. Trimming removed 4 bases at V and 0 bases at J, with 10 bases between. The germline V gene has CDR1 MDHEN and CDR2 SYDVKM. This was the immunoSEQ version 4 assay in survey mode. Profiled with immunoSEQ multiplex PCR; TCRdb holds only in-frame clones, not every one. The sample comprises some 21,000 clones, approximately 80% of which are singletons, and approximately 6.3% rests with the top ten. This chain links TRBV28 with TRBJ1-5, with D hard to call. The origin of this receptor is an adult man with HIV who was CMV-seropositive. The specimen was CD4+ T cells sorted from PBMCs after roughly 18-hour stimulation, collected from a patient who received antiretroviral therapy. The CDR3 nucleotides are TGTGCCAGCAGTTATAAGGCCTATAGCAATCAGCCCCAGCATTTT. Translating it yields CASSYKAYSNQPQHF.